This T cell receptor beta chain emerged from a study of technical replicates of blood from a handful of donors. J gave up 3 bases and V 5 bases, and 6 bases lay outside the gene matches. The CDR3 spans 15 residues. CDR1 and CDR2 from the germline V gene are SGHVS and FQNEAQ. Sequencing used immunoSEQ multiplex PCR; TCRdb keeps in-frame clones, though not all of them. The sample consists of 13,000 or so clones, approximately 95% of them appearing once. The sequencing input was PBMCs. The chain has TRBV7-8 and TRBJ2-2; TRBD1 matches 7 bases. The source is a human donor in good health. For the CDR3, the DNA is TGTGCCAGCAGCACAGGGGCGGACGACACCGGGGAGCTGTTTTTT. Translated: CASSTGADDTGELFF. The whole variable domain, remainder taken from reference TRBV7-8 and TRBJ2-2, is GAGVSQSPRYKVAKRGQDVALRCDPISGHVSLFWYQQALGQGPEFLTYFQNEAQLDKSGLPSDRFFAERPEGSVSTLKIQRTQQEDSAVYLCASSTGADDTGELFFGEGSRLTVL.